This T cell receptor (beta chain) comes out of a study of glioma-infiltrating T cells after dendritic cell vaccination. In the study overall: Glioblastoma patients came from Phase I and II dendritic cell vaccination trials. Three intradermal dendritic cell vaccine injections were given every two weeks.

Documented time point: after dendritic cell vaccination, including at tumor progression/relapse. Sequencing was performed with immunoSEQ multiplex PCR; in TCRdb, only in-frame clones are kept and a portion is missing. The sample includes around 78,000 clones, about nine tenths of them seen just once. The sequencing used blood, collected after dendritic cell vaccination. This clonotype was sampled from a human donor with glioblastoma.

This CDR3 reads CASSLTGEMNTEAFF. In nucleotides, the CDR3 is TGCGCCAGCAGCTTAACAGGGGAAATGAACACTGAAGCTTTCTTT. The V and J genes are TRBV5-1 and TRBJ1-1, with 7 bases matching TRBD1. The CDR3 loop spans 15 amino acids. The V and J ends lost 2 bases and 0 bases, in that order; junction bases with no gene match: 4. CDR1 is SGHRS, CDR2 YFSETQ, per germline. The variable domain in full, completed from reference TRBV5-1 and TRBJ1-1, reads KAGVTQTPRYLIKTRGQQVTLSCSPISGHRSVSWYQQTPGQGLQFLFEYFSETQRNKGNFPGRFSGRQFSNSRSEMNVSTLELGDSALYLCASSLTGEMNTEAFFGQGTRLTVV.